This is a list of T cell receptor beta chains from one sample in a study of OX40 agonist ivuxolimab in advanced cancers. Only in-frame clones appear in the TCRdb table, and some are missing; sequencing was by immunoSEQ multiplex PCR. The profile shows around 94,000 clones, about 90% of them singletons. This material consisted of CD4+ or CD8+ T cells sorted from blood, taken in a trial of the OX40 agonist ivuxolimab. The receptors were sampled from an adult with an advanced solid tumor such as melanoma, head and neck, liver or kidney cancer. Both conserved end residues are part of each CDR3. A D gene is named only where the DNA matches it firmly. Where a row states a size, it is once, few, many or the class of an expanded clone; other rows omit it.

TRBJ2-2	NA	TRBV5-8	NA	TGTGCCAGCAGCTTCGGCCGGAACACCGGGGAGCTGTTTTTT	CASSFGRNTGELFF
TRBJ1-5	NA	TRBV19	NA	TGTGCCAGTAGTACCTTAGGACAGACTTATAGCAATCAGCCCCAGCATTTT	CASSTLGQTYSNQPQHF
TRBJ1-4	NA	TRBV6-1	TRBD1	TGTGCCAGCAGACTCGGGACAGGAAGGAATGAAAAACTGTTTTTT	CASRLGTGRNEKLFF
TRBJ2-1	NA	TRBV28	NA	TGTGCCAGCAGTTTAAGACAGGAGCAGTTCTTC	CASSLRQEQFF
TRBJ2-1	once	TRBV13	NA	TGTGCCAGCAGCACCCTGACAGGCGACTCCTACAATGAGCAGTTCTTC	CASSTLTGDSYNEQFF
TRBJ2-4	NA	TRBV6-5	NA	TGTGCCATTAAGGACGTAGCCAAAAACATTCAGTACTTC	CAIKDVAKNIQYF
TRBJ2-5	NA	TRBV5-1	TRBD2	TGCGCCAGCAGCTTGTTGGGGGGGAGAGAGACCCAGTACTTC	CASSLLGGRETQYF
TRBJ2-4	NA	TRBV7-9	NA	TGTGCCAGCAGCTATATGCCTCAGGGGCCTAAAAACATTCAGTACTTC	CASSYMPQGPKNIQYF
TRBJ2-7	NA	TRBV28	NA	TGTGCCAGCAGTTTGGGATTGGGAGTTCTTTCCTTC	CASSLGLGVLSF
TRBJ2-7	NA	TRBV4-1	NA	TGCGCCAGCAGCCAAGAAGGGGTATGGAACCCCTCCTACGAGCAGTACTTC	CASSQEGVWNPSYEQYF
TRBJ2-2	NA	TRBV5-4	NA	TGTGCCAGCAGCTCTTCAGGTAGCCCTCCCGGGGAGCTGTTTTTT	CASSSSGSPPGELFF
TRBJ2-1	few	TRBV14	TRBD2	TGTGCCAGCAGCCAACACTTACGGACTAGCGGGATAAGAAAGAACAATGAGCAGTTCTTC	CASSQHLRTSGIRKNNEQFF
TRBJ2-1	NA	TRBV7-9	NA	TGTGCCAGCAGCTTAGACTTGGGGAACTCCTACAATGAGCAGTTCTTC	CASSLDLGNSYNEQFF
TRBJ2-3	NA	TRBV5-1	NA	TGCGCCAGCAGCTCCGGACAACCCACAGATACGCAGTATTTT	CASSSGQPTDTQYF
TRBJ1-3	NA	TRBV28	NA	TGTGCCAGCAGGGGTTACGGGCAGGGAAACACCATATATTTT	CASRGYGQGNTIYF
TRBJ2-7	NA	TRBV7-2	NA	TGTGCCAGCAGCCCCCGTACCGGGGGCTACGAGCAGTACTTC	CASSPRTGGYEQYF
TRBJ1-1	NA	TRBV7-9	TRBD1	TGTGCCAGCAGCTCATCCGACAGGGCGGACACTGAAGCTTTCTTT	CASSSSDRADTEAFF
TRBJ1-4	NA	TRBV28	NA	TGTGCCAGCATGGAACTGATGGTGGATGAAAAACTGTTTTTT	CASMELMVDEKLFF
TRBJ2-7	NA	TRBV4-3	TRBD1	TGCGCCAGCAGCCGGTCAATCCGGGACAGGACCTACGAGCAGTACTTC	CASSRSIRDRTYEQYF
TRBJ2-1	NA	TRBV9	TRBD1	TGTGCCAGCAGCGTGGGACAGGGTCCCTACAATGAGCAGTTCTTC	CASSVGQGPYNEQFF
TRBJ1-4	NA	TRBV19	NA	TGTGCCAGTAGAAAGGGGCGACAGGAAAATGAAAAACTGTTTTTT	CASRKGRQENEKLFF
TRBJ2-1	once	TRBV28	TRBD1	TGTGCCAGCACCAGTTTAGGGGACAGGGTAGCTGGCAATGAGCAGTTCTTC	CASTSLGDRVAGNEQFF
TRBJ2-3	NA	TRBV19	NA	TGTGCCAGTAGTTTACAAGTTGCAGATACGCAGTATTTT	CASSLQVADTQYF
TRBJ1-2	NA	TRBV25-1	NA	TGTGCCAGCAGTGCGTCGAAGTATGGCTACACCTTC	CASSASKYGYTF
TRBJ2-5	NA	TRBV5-1	NA	TGCGCCAGCAGGTCCTTACCCGGGCCCCCGGACCAGACCCAGTACTTC	CASRSLPGPPDQTQYF
TRBJ2-1	once	TRBV2	NA	TGTGCCAGCAGTCGGCTTGGACTGGGCCCGGGTGAGCAGTTCTTC	CASSRLGLGPGEQFF
TRBJ2-7	NA	TRBV6-6	TRBD2	TGTGCCAGCAGTGGAACTAGCGGGAGGGCCCCGTACTTC	CASSGTSGRAPYF
TRBJ1-2	NA	TRBV7-9	TRBD1	TGTGCCAGCAGCCAGGGGGGACAGAACTATGGCTACACCTTC	CASSQGGQNYGYTF
TRBJ2-1	NA	TRBV7-2	TRBD1	TGTGCCAGCAGCTCCGGGACAGGGGGGAATGAGCAGTTCTTC	CASSSGTGGNEQFF
TRBJ1-5	NA	TRBV19	NA	TGTGCCAGTAACTTGGGGGCGACTCAGCCCCAGCATTTT	CASNLGATQPQHF
TRBJ2-2	once	TRBV29-1	NA	TGCAGCACTGAAGCGAACACCGGGGAGCTGTTTTTT	CSTEANTGELFF
TRBJ1-5	NA	TRBV6-6	NA	TGTGCCAGCAGTAACCAAAAGGGGAATCAGCCCCAGCATTTT	CASSNQKGNQPQHF
TRBJ2-7	NA	TRBV6-6	NA	TGTGCCAGCAATCTGGGGCAGGGCAACGAGCAGTACTTC	CASNLGQGNEQYF
TRBJ2-3	NA	TRBV4-2	TRBD2	TGTGCCAGCAGCCAGACTAGCGGGTACACAGATACGCAGTATTTT	CASSQTSGYTDTQYF
TRBJ2-3	NA	TRBV7-2	NA	TGTGCCAGCAGCTTAGTTCGGAGCACAGATACGCAGTATTTT	CASSLVRSTDTQYF
TRBJ2-3	NA	TRBV7-3	TRBD2	TGTGCCAGCAGCCGGACTAGCGGCACAGATACGCAGTATTTT	CASSRTSGTDTQYF
TRBJ1-2	few	TRBV6-1	NA	TGTGCCAGCAGTGAGGGGATTTACAACTATGGCTACACCTTC	CASSEGIYNYGYTF
TRBJ1-1	few	TRBV30	NA	TGTGCCTGGAGCTTTTCAGTGAACACTGAAGCTTTCTTT	CAWSFSVNTEAFF
TRBJ2-7	NA	TRBV7-8	TRBD1	TGTGCCAGCAGCCTTGGACAGGGTTATAACTACGAGCAGTACTTC	CASSLGQGYNYEQYF
TRBJ1-2	NA	TRBV4-3	TRBD1	TGCGCCAGCAGCCAAGCGAGTACAGGGGCTACGGGCTATGGCTACACCTTC	CASSQASTGATGYGYTF